This paragraph reports one T cell receptor (beta chain). Its target is not known. Using immunoSEQ multiplex PCR, the repertoire was profiled, and TCRdb retains in-frame clones only, with some absent. This sample has some 130,000 clones; approximately 93% occur once, and the top ten carry under 6.5%. CDR1 is MNHEY, CDR2 SVGAGI, per germline. V was clipped by 0 bases and J by 4 bases, with 7 bases between them. This CDR3 is built from 13 residues. This sample stems from a study of T cell responses to AZD1222 COVID-19 vaccine. The study's findings and limits: Breadth and depth of Spike-specific TCRs rose after two AZD1222 doses. Only 5 or 6 AZD1222 recipients were seropositive at baseline. Among vaccine-associated CD4 TCRs, coverage spanned spike, with dominance at 160-218 and 743-854.

The sequences come from peripheral blood, collected on day 0 of AZD1222 vaccination. V gene TRBV6-5 combines with J gene TRBJ2-7; D perhaps matches TRBD1 (6 bases). The TCR was taken from an adult in good health. CDR3 loop: CASSYSRGYEQYF. CDR3 in DNA: TGTGCCAGCAGTTACTCCAGGGGATACGAGCAGTACTTC.